The sequence of this TCR beta chain was determined in a study of shared clonotypes between healthy human individuals. Each subset's genomic DNA was shared equally among a number of immunoSEQ plates. TCRdb keeps only in-frame clones here, not all; method: immunoSEQ multiplex PCR. The sample includes millions of clones, about 93% of them seen just once. Germline V CDR1 and CDR2: SGHDT, YYEEEE. V shed 6 bases and J 5 bases; nucleotides not matched to a gene: 16. CDR3 size: 19 residues. Positive CCR7 selection of CD45RO-negative cells yielded the naive CD8 cells, and terminally differentiated effector memory CD45RA+ cells were excluded.

The chain has TRBV5-6 and TRBJ2-5; 16 nucleotides agree with TRBD2. Input material: naive CD8+ T cells from PBMCs. The sequence was collected from a young man in good health. Some clones in this sample may be carry-over from other donors' samples. Here the CDR3 reads CASNLRGGTSGRAGETQYF. The CDR3 coding sequence is TGTGCCAGCAACCTCCGAGGGGGGACTAGCGGGAGGGCCGGGGAGACCCAGTACTTC. The whole variable domain, remainder taken from reference TRBV5-6 and TRBJ2-5, is DAGVTQSPTHLIKTRGQQVTLRCSPKSGHDTVSWYQQALGQGPQFIFQYYEEEERQRGNFPDRFSGHQFPNYSSELNVNALLLGDSALYLCASNLRGGTSGRAGETQYFGPGTRLLVL.